This passage covers 21 T cell receptor beta chains from one sample sequenced in a study of cytomegalovirus exposure and HLA in healthy donors. The PCR made use of 60 Vbeta and 13 Jbeta primers. Assay: immunoSEQ multiplex PCR; the TCRdb copy retains only in-frame clones and omits some. The data contain roughly 130,000 clones, approximately 70% of them seen just once; the ten biggest clones take up over 2%. Sequencing was carried out using PBMCs. The receptor set was obtained from a woman aged 60-75 years in good health and CMV-seropositive.

The chain combines TRBV2 with TRBJ2-7, with 9 positions matching TRBD2. Germline loops: CDR1 SNHLY, CDR2 FYNNEI. V gave up 3 bases and J gave up 4 bases; unmatched junction bases: 13. This CDR3 is built from 17 residues. CDR3 coding DNA: TGTGCCAGCAGTGACTGGTCTCAGCGGGGGGCTGCGTACGAGCAGTACTTC. Translated: CASSDWSQRGAAYEQYF.

The chain has TRBV12-5 and TRBJ2-7; D perhaps matches TRBD2 (6 bases). CDR1 is LGHNT and CDR2 is FRNRAP in the germline V gene. V was pared by 2 bases and J by 2 bases, with 13 bases between. CDR3 length equals 15 residues. This CDR3 reads CASGLRSGGAYEQYF. The DNA of the CDR3 is TGTGCTAGTGGTTTGCGATCCGGCGGGGCCTACGAGCAGTACTTC.

The rearrangement joins TRBV19 to TRBJ1-5; 7 bases match TRBD1. V lost 6 bases and J lost 3; bases outside the gene matches: 14. From germline, CDR1 is LNHDA and CDR2 SQIVND (reference sequence). There are 17 residues in the CDR3. The CDR3 sequence is CASSASTGTETNQPQHF. DNA for the CDR3: TGTGCCAGTAGCGCCTCGACAGGGACCGAAACCAATCAGCCCCAGCATTTT.

This CDR3 is CASSSPGQGYNEQFF. The CDR3 region has the DNA TGTGCCAGCAGTTCACCGGGACAGGGATACAATGAGCAGTTCTTC. The rearrangement links TRBV5-4 to TRBJ2-1; 9 bases align to TRBD1. Germline V lookup: CDR1 SGHNT, CDR2 YYREEE (reference sequence). The CDR3 runs 15 residues. V lost 5 bases, J lost 4 bases, and 7 bases stayed unmatched.

This chain connects TRBV18 to TRBJ1-1; D not certain. Between the trimmed V and J ends, which lost 6 bases and 7 bases, there was a span of 9 bases. The CDR3 loop spans 11 amino acids. CDR1 is KGHSH and CDR2 is LQKENI in the germline V gene. This chain's CDR3 is CASSREVEAFF. The CDR3, as DNA: TGTGCCAGCTCGCGAGAGGTTGAAGCTTTCTTT.

This chain uses TRBV7-8 with TRBJ1-5; D call uncertain. V dropped 3 bases and J dropped 8 bases, with 14 bases sitting between them. Germline assignment: CDR1 SGHVS and CDR2 FQNEAQ. The CDR3 has 14 residues. Here the CDR3 reads CASSFGRQVEPQHF. The CDR3 bases are TGTGCCAGCAGCTTTGGTAGGCAGGTGGAGCCCCAGCATTTT.

V and J are TRBV9 and TRBJ2-4, with D maybe TRBD2 (6 bases). Trimming took off 0 bases at V and 9 bases at J, with 13 bases between the two ends. Germline CDR1 SGDLS, CDR2 YYNGEE. The CDR3 sequence is 14 residues long. The CDR3 coding sequence is TGTGCCAGCAGCGTAGCGGGGGTTGAAAGCATTCAGTACTTC. As protein: CASSVAGVESIQYF.

On this clone: In the same sample, other DNA sequences code for this CDR3. V gene TRBV27 combines with J gene TRBJ1-2, with D unresolved. The CDR3 spans 14 residues. Germline V CDR1 and CDR2: MNHEY, SMNVEV (reference sequence). V lost 6 bases to trimming and J lost 1 base, with 12 bases between them. Here the CDR3 reads CASSLGGLNYGYTF. CDR3 sequence (DNA): TGTGCCAGCAGCCTGGGAGGGCTTAACTATGGCTACACCTTC.

The rearrangement uses TRBV19 and TRBJ1-3; a weak D match, TRBD1 (6 bases). Germline assignment: CDR1 LNHDA and CDR2 SQIVND (reference sequence). This CDR3 is 15 amino acids long. Trimming shortened V by 7 bases and J by 1 base, and 14 bases separated the two germline ends. CDR3 region: CASNPQGTSGNTIYF. The CDR3 bases are TGTGCCAGTAACCCACAGGGAACGTCTGGAAACACCATATATTTT.

This clone is a singleton in its sample. In nucleotides, the CDR3 is TGTGCCAGCAGCCTGGCCCCGGGCGAGCAGTACTTC. As protein: CASSLAPGEQYF. The rearrangement links TRBV7-3 to TRBJ2-7; no clear D. This CDR3 has 12 amino acids. Trimming stripped 5 bases from V and 6 bases from J, with 11 bases between. The germline V gene encodes CDR1 SGHTA and CDR2 FQGTGA.

The chain recombines TRBV9 with TRBJ2-2, with 7 bases that match TRBD2. The length of the CDR3 is 18 residues. Germline-derived CDR1 and CDR2 are SGDLS and YYNGEE. Trimming at V came to 0 bases and at J to 3 bases, leaving 11 bases not matched to a gene. CDR3 protein: CASSVGGQGGYHTGELFF. CDR3 coding DNA: TGTGCCAGCAGCGTAGGAGGGCAGGGAGGGTATCACACCGGGGAGCTGTTTTTT.

CDR3: CASSGRTRANYGYTF. The CDR3 DNA follows: TGTGCCAGCAGCGGGAGAACCAGGGCTAACTATGGCTACACCTTC. The V and J genes are TRBV9 and TRBJ1-2, with D possibly matching TRBD1 (5 bases). Between the trimmed V and J ends, which lost 3 bases and 0 bases, there was a span of 12 bases. The germline V gene encodes CDR1 SGDLS and CDR2 YYNGEE. This CDR3 region has 15 residues.

The chain is built from TRBV15 and TRBJ2-2; tentative D call: TRBD2 (6 bases). Per the germline V gene, CDR1 is LNHNV and CDR2 is YYDKDF (reference sequence). V dropped 7 bases and J dropped 2 bases, with 11 bases sitting between them. The CDR3 has 14 amino acids. CDR3 residues: CATKEGPNTGELFF. DNA of the CDR3: TGTGCCACCAAGGAGGGACCCAACACCGGGGAGCTGTTTTTT.

This chain joins TRBV7-9 and TRBJ2-7, with D possibly matching TRBD2 (5 bases). The CDR3 covers 13 residues. The V end was cut by 1 base, the J end by 7 bases, with 11 bases between. The germline V gene encodes CDR1 SEHNR and CDR2 FQNEAQ (reference sequence). CDR3 nucleotide sequence: TGTGCCAGCAGCTTAGGGGGAGTGCGGGAGCAGTACTTC. It translates to CASSLGGVREQYF.

This rearrangement joins TRBV7-3 to TRBJ2-1, with 8 bases matching TRBD1. V trimming: 1 base; J trimming: 5 bases; junction bases outside the gene matches: 1. The CDR3 extends over 14 amino acids. Germline values: CDR1 SGHTA, CDR2 FQGTGA. CDR3: CASSLMTGDNEQFF. The CDR3 DNA reads as TGTGCCAGCAGCTTAATGACAGGGGACAATGAGCAGTTCTTC.

This clone was seen a handful of times. The V and J genes are TRBV7-9 and TRBJ1-6; 7 bases are shared with TRBD1. The CDR3 runs 16 residues. Germline assignment: CDR1 SEHNR and CDR2 FQNEAQ (reference sequence). V lost 8 bases, J lost 8 bases, and 15 bases stayed unmatched. The CDR3 is CASDWPGQSIDSPLHF. For the CDR3, the DNA is TGTGCCAGCGATTGGCCGGGACAGTCTATCGATTCACCCCTCCACTTT.

This chain joins TRBV14 and TRBJ1-4; TRBD1 aligns across 7 bases. Germline lookup yields CDR1 SGHDN and CDR2 FVKESK. This CDR3 has 14 residues. V lost 0 bases, J lost 10 bases, and 5 bases stayed unmatched. DNA of the CDR3: TGTGCCAGCAGCCAAGATAGGACAGGCCGAAAACTGTTTTTT. Its translation: CASSQDRTGRKLFF.

In this sample, this clone turned up many times. The CDR3 DNA is TGTGCCAGCAGTATTTTTTCCGGGAACACTGAAGCTTTCTTT. Residues: CASSIFSGNTEAFF. The chain employs TRBV6-5 and TRBJ1-1, with no clear D. This CDR3 contains 14 residues. With 5 bases removed from V and 1 base from J, the gap between germline ends came to 11 bases. The germline CDR1 and CDR2 sequences are MNHEY and SVGAGI.

The J gene is TRBJ1-4, the V gene TRBV19, with 12 bases identical to TRBD1. After removal of 5 bases from V and 8 bases from J, the junction contained 12 bases not matched to a gene. The CDR3 runs to 17 residues. Germline CDR1 and CDR2: LNHDA and SQIVND (reference sequence). In DNA form, the CDR3 reads TGTGCCAGTAGTTCGGGACAGGGGGCGTCTCTGGGGGAAAAACTGTTTTTT. This gives the protein CASSSGQGASLGEKLFF.

The chain is built from TRBV6-5 and TRBJ2-3, with 7 bases lining up with TRBD1. This CDR3 contains 11 residues. V was clipped by 7 bases and J by 13 bases; unmatched bases: 8. The germline V gene encodes CDR1 MNHEY and CDR2 SVGAGI. The chain's CDR3 is CASTRQGFEYF. Here the CDR3 DNA reads TGTGCCAGCACTCGACAGGGCTTTGAGTATTTT.

This clone appeared once. This chain joins TRBV18 and TRBJ2-5, with D maybe TRBD1 (6 bases). The germline V gene encodes CDR1 KGHSH and CDR2 LQKENI. CDR3 length: 15 amino acids. Trimming shortened V by 3 bases and J by 2 bases, and 13 bases separated the two germline ends. This CDR3 is CASSPPGQGQETQYF. CDR3 DNA sequence: TGTGCCAGCTCACCCCCGGGACAAGGTCAAGAGACCCAGTACTTC.